This T cell receptor beta chain came from a study of blood T cell repertoires in COVID-19. Study details: The analysed material was cDNA or gDNA that came from T cells, B-cell-depleted T cells, or PBMCs.

Turning to this clone: Other DNA sequences in the same sample also yield this CDR3.

Enrollees, about 18 to 95 years old, lived in 24 US areas. The CDR3 contains 11 residues. The V end was cut by 5 bases, the J end by 3 bases, with 3 bases between. The authors' processing: Amplification with reference gene primers provided the estimates of nucleated cell counts. Only in-frame clones appear in the TCRdb table, and some are missing; sequencing was by immunoSEQ multiplex PCR. V, J and clone size reflect that table, while D and trimming were determined from the DNA. The data contain some 320,000 clones, 85% of them singletons. The chain uses TRBV12-3 or TRBV12-4 and TRBJ2-3; D call uncertain. The TCR was taken from a woman aged 25-40 years who had been exposed to COVID-19. What was sequenced was PBMCs or T cells enriched from blood (not recorded which). The CDR3 DNA follows: TGTGCCAGCAGTCTTACAGATACGCAGTATTTT. It is translated as CASSLTDTQYF.